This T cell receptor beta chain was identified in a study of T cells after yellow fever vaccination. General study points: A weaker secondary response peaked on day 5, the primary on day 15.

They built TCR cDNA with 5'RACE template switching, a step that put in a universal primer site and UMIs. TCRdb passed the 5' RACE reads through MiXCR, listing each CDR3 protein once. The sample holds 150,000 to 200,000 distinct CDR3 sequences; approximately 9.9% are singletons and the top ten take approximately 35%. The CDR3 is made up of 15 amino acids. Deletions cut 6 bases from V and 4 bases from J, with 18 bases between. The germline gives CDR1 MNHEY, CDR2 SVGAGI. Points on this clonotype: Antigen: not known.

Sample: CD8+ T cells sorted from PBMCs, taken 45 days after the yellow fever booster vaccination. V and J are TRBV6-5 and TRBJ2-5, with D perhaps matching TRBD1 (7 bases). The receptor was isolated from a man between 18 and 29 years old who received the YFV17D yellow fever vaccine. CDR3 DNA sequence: TGTGCCAGCAGGCAGGGGGTTGGAGGGTCAGAGACCCAGTACTTC. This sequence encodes CASRQGVGGSETQYF.